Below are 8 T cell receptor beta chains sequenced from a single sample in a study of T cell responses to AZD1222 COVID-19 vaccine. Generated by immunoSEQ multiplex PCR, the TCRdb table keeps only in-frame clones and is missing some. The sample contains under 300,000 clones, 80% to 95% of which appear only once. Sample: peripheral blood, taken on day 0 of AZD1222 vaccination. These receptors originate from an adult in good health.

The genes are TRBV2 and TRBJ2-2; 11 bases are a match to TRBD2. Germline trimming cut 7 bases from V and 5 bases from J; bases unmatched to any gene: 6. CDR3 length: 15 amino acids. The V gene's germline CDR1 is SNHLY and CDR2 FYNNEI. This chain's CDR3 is CASTLAGGGTGELFF. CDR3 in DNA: TGTGCCAGCACCTTAGCGGGAGGGGGGACCGGGGAGCTGTTTTTT. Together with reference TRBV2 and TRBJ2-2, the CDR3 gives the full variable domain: EPEVTQTPSHQVTQMGQEVILRCVPISNHLYFYWYRQILGQKVEFLVSFYNNEISEKSEIFDDQFSVERPDGSNFTLKIRSTKLEDSAMYFCASTLAGGGTGELFFGEGSRLTVL.

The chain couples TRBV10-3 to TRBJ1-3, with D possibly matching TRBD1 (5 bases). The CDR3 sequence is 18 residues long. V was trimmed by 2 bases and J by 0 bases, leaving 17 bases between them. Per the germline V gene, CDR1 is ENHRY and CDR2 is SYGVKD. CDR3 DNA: TGTGCCATCAGTGAGCCCGGGGCAGCCGATTACTCTGGAAACACCATATATTTT. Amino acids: CAISEPGAADYSGNTIYF.

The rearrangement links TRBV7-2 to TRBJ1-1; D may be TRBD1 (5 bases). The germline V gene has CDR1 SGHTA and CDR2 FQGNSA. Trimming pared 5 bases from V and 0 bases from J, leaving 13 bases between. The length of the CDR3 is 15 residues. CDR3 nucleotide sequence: TGTGCCAGCAGCACCCACTGGGGGTTGAACACTGAAGCTTTCTTT. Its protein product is CASSTHWGLNTEAFF.

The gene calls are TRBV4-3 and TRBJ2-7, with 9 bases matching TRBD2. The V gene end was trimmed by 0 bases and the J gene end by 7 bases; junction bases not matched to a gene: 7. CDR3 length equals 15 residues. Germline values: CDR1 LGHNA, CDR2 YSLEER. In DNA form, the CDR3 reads TGCGCCAGCAGCCAAGATGGGCGGGGACTAGCTGAGCAGTACTTC. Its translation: CASSQDGRGLAEQYF.

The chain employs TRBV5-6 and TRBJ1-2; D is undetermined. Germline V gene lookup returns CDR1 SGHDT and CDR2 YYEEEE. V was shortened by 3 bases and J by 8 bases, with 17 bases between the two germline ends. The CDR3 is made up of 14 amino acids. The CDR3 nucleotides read TGTGCCAGCAGCTCCCTGTCCGGCTATAAGGGCTACACCTTC. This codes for CASSSLSGYKGYTF.

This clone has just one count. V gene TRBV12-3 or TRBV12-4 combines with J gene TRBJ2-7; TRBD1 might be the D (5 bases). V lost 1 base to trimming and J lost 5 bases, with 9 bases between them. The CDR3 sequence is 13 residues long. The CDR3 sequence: CASSLEQVNEQYF. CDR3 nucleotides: TGTGCCAGCAGTTTAGAACAGGTTAACGAGCAGTACTTC.

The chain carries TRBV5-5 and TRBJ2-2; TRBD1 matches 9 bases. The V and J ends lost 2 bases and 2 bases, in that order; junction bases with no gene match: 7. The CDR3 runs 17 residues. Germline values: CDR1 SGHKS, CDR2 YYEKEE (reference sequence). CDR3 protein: CASSLRPGQGNTGELFF. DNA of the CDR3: TGTGCCAGCAGCTTACGTCCGGGACAGGGCAACACCGGGGAGCTGTTTTTT.

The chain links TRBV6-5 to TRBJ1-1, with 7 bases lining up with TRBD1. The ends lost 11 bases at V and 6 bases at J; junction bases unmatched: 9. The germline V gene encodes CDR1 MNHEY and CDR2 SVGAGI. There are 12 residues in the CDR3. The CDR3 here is CAARRGLAEAFF. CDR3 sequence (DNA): TGTGCCGCTCGGAGGGGGCTCGCTGAAGCTTTCTTT.